This T cell receptor (beta chain) stems from a study of siplizumab effects on memory and regulatory T cells. Findings of the study overall: Apparently more diverse than memory cells, naive T cells also seemed major alloresponse contributors. A significant reduction in alloreactive sequences traceable to unstimulated CD4+ memory cells was produced by siplizumab. Only a minority of proliferating CD4+ or CD8+ clones had an assignable naive or memory phenotype, with roughly 75-96% lacking one.

In germline, CDR1 is SGHRS, CDR2 YFSETQ. The ends lost 4 bases at V and 3 bases at J; junction bases unmatched: 8. The CDR3 spans 15 residues. TCRdb's table, derived via immunoSEQ multiplex PCR, lists solely in-frame clones and lacks some. The sample yields about 82,000 clones, roughly 89% seen once. With respect to this clone: Antigen unknown.

The TCR comes from a human donor in good health. The V gene is TRBV5-1, the J gene TRBJ2-7; 9 positions agree with TRBD1. Sequenced: Tregs sorted from blood. The CDR3: CASSHPGQGLYEQYF. CDR3 bases: TGCGCCAGCAGCCACCCGGGACAGGGACTCTACGAGCAGTACTTC.